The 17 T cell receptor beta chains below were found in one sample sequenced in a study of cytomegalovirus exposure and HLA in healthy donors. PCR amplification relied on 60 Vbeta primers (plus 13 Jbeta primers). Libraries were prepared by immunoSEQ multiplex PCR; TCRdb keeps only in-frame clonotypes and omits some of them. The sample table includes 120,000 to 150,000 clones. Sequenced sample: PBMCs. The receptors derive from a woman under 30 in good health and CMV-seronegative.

The CDR3 here is CASSLNRKVRDGYTF. The CDR3 DNA reads as TGTGCCAGCAGCTTAAACAGGAAAGTGAGAGATGGCTACACCTTC. The chain combines TRBV7-8 with TRBJ1-2; D perhaps matches TRBD1 (5 bases). V was shortened by 2 bases and J by 6 bases, with 16 bases between the two germline ends. The germline V gene has CDR1 SGHVS and CDR2 FQNEAQ. The CDR3 totals 15 residues.

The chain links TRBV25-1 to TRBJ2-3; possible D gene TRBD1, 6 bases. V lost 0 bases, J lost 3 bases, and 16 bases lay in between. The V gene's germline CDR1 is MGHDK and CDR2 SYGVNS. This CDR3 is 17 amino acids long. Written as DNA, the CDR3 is TGTGCCAGCAGTGAATATGACCTTCAAAGGGGGACAGATACGCAGTATTTT. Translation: CASSEYDLQRGTDTQYF.

The CDR3 sequence is CASSPGAGAFYGYTF. The CDR3 nucleotides read TGTGCCAGCAGCCCTGGGGCAGGGGCTTTCTATGGCTACACCTTC. This chain connects TRBV14 to TRBJ1-2, with a possible D match to TRBD1 (6 bases). V shed 4 bases and J shed 4 bases, with 16 bases lying between them. The CDR3 covers 15 residues. CDR1 is SGHDN and CDR2 is FVKESK in the germline V gene.

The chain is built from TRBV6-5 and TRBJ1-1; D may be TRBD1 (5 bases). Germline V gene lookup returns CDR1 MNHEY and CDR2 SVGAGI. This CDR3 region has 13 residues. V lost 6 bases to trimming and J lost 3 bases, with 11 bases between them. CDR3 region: CASRRVRDTEAFF. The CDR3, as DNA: TGTGCCAGCAGGCGTGTCAGGGACACTGAAGCTTTCTTT.

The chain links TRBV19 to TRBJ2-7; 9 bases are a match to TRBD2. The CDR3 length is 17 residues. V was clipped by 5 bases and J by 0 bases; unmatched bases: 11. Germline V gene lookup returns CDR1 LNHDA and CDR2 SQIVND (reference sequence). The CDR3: CASSALRSSGSSYEQYF. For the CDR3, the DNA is TGTGCCAGTAGTGCGTTACGGAGTAGCGGGAGCTCCTACGAGCAGTACTTC.

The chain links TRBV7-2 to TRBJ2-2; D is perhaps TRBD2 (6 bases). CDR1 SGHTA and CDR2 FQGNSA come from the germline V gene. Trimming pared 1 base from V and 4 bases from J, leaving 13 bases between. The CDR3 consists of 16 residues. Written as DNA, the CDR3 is TGTGCCAGCAGCTTAGTACTAGCCGTCCCCACCGGGGAGCTGTTTTTT. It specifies CASSLVLAVPTGELFF.

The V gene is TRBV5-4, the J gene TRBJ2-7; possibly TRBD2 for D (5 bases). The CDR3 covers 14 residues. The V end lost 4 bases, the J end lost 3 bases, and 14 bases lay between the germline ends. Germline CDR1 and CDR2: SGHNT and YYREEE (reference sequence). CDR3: CASSQGLEFYEQYF. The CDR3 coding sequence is TGTGCCAGCAGCCAAGGACTGGAATTCTACGAGCAGTACTTC. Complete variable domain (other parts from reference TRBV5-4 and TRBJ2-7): ETGVTQSPTHLIKTRGQQVTLRCSSQSGHNTVSWYQQALGQGPQFIFQYYREEENGRGNFPPRFSGLQFPNYSSELNVNALELDDSALYLCASSQGLEFYEQYFGPGTRLTVT.

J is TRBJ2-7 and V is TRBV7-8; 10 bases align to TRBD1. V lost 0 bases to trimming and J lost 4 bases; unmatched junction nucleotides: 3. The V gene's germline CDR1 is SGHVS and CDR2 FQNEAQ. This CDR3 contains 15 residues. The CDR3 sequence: CASSLAGQGGYEQYV. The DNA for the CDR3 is TGTGCCAGCAGCTTAGCCGGACAGGGGGGTTACGAGCAGTACGTC.

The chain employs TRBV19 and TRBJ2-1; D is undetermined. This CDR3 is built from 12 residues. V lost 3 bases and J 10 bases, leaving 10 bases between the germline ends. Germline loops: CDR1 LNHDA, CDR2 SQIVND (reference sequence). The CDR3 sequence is CASSIPRNEQFF. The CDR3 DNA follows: TGTGCCAGTAGTATCCCTAGGAACGAGCAGTTCTTC.

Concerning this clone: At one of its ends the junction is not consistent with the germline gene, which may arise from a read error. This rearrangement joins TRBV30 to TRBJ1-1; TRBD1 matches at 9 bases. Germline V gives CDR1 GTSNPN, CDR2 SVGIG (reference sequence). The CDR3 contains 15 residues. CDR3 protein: CAWSLGQGTNAEAFF. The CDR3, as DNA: TGTGCCTGGAGTTTAGGACAGGGGACGAACGCTGAAGCTTTCTTT. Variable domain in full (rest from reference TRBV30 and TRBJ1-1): SQTIHQWPATLVQPVGSPLSLECTVEGTSNPNLYWYRQAAGRGLQLLFYSVGIGQISSEVPQNLSASRPQDRQFILSSKKLLLSDSGFYLCAWSLGQGTNAEAFFGQGTRLTVV.

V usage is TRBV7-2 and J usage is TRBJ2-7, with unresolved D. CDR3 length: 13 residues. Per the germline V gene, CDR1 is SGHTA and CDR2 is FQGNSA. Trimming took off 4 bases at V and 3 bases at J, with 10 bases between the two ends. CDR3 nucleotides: TGTGCCAGCAGCTCCTCCTCGGGCTACGAGCAGTACTTC. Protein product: CASSSSSGYEQYF.

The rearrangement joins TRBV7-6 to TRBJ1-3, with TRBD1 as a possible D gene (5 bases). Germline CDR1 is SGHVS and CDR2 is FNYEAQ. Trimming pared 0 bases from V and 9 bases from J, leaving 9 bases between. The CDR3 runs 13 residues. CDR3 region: CASSLAKGLTIYF. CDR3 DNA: TGTGCCAGCAGCTTAGCAAAGGGGCTCACCATATATTTT.

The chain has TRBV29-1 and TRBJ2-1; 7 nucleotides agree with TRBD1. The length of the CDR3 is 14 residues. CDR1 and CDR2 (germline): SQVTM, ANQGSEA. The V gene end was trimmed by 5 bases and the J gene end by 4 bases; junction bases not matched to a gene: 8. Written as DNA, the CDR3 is TGCAGCGTTTTAGGGGGCATTACTTACAATGAGCAGTTCTTC. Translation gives CSVLGGITYNEQFF.

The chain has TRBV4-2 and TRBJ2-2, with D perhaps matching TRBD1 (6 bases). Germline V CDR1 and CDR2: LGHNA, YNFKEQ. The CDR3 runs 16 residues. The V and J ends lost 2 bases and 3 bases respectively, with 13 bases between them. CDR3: CASSQPWAGDTGELFF. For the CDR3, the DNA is TGTGCCAGCAGCCAACCCTGGGCAGGGGACACCGGGGAGCTGTTTTTT.

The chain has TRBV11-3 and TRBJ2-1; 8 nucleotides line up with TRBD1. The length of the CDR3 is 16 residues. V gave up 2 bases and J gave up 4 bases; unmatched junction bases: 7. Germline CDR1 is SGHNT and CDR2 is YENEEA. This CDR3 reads CASSLRTGIRYNEQFF. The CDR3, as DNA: TGTGCCAGCAGCTTACGGACAGGGATAAGGTACAATGAGCAGTTCTTC.

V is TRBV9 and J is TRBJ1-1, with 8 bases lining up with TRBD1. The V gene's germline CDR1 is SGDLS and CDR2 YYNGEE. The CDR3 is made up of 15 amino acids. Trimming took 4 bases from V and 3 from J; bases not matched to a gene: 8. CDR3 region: CASSPPPTGDTEAFF. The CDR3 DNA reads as TGTGCCAGCAGCCCCCCCCCGACAGGGGACACTGAAGCTTTCTTT. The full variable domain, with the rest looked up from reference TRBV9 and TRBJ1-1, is DSGVTQTPKHLITATGQRVTLRCSPRSGDLSVYWYQQSLDQGLQFLIQYYNGEERAKGNILERFSAQQFPDLHSELNLSSLELGDSALYFCASSPPPTGDTEAFFGQGTRLTVV.

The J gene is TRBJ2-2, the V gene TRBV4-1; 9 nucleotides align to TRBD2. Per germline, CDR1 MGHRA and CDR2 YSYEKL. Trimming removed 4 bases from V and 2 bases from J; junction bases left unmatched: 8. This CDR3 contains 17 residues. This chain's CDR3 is CASSLPLAGLNTGELFF. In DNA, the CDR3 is TGCGCCAGCAGCCTCCCACTAGCGGGTTTAAACACCGGGGAGCTGTTTTTT.